This T cell receptor beta chain was identified during a study of T cell clusters in autoimmune cytopenias. Study-wide results and caveats: Compared with active autoimmune hepatitis patients, healthy donors showed approximately 3-fold more exclusive TRB clusters.

Each sample's input was roughly 250 ng genomic DNA, about 38,000 genome equivalents. To note about this clonotype: The antigen is unknown.

TRB was amplified by touch-down multiplex PCR, primer pools A and B combined. TCRdb processed the multiplex PCR reads again and assigns one entry to each CDR3 protein, with no DNA. The sample holds approximately 16,000 distinct CDR3 sequences. Source material: peripheral blood. The receptor comes from a human donor with an autoimmune cytopenia or autoimmune hepatitis (not recorded which).

CDR3 loop: CASSLVPGSGNTIYF. The chain couples TRBV5-6 to TRBJ1-3. Germline CDR1 SGHDT, CDR2 YYEEEE. CDR3 length: 15 amino acids. The full variable domain, with the rest looked up from reference TRBV5-6 and TRBJ1-3, is DAGVTQSPTHLIKTRGQQVTLRCSPKSGHDTVSWYQQALGQGPQFIFQYYEEEERQRGNFPDRFSGHQFPNYSSELNVNALLLGDSALYLCASSLVPGSGNTIYFGEGSWLTVV.